Listed here are 28 T cell receptor beta chains from one sample, sequenced in a study of response to subunit inactivated influenza vaccine. TCRdb itself ran the RT-PCR reads through MiXCR, one entry per CDR3 protein. The sample holds hundreds of thousands of distinct CDR3 sequences, 11% to 15% seen once. Specimen: PBMCs from blood, collected around 15 days before vaccination. The receptor source for this set is a man aged 45 to 65 who received an inactivated influenza vaccine.

This clonotype was detected many times. This rearrangement joins TRBV4-2 to TRBJ1-5; possibly TRBD1 for D (5 bases). Germline V gene sequence: CDR1 LGHNA, CDR2 YNFKEQ. The V and J ends lost 1 base and 6 bases respectively, with 13 bases between them. This CDR3 contains 15 residues. The CDR3 coding sequence is TGTGCCAGCAGCCAAGCTTCGGCAGGGCGTCAGCCCCAGCATTTT. This encodes CASSQASAGRQPQHF.

This clonotype was found a few times. The chain carries TRBV12-3 or TRBV12-4 and TRBJ2-1; D remains unclear. Deletions cut 7 bases from V and 0 bases from J, with 13 bases between. The CDR3 runs 15 residues. The CDR3 loop is CASTAPGRSYNEQFF. The CDR3 coding sequence is TGTGCCAGCACCGCCCCGGGCCGCTCCTACAATGAGCAGTTCTTC.

In this sample, this clonotype turned up a few times. The gene calls are TRBV2 and TRBJ1-6, with D maybe TRBD1 (5 bases). There are 16 residues in the CDR3. From germline, CDR1 is SNHLY and CDR2 FYNNEI. V gave up 7 bases and J gave up 0 bases, with 13 bases separating them. In nucleotides, the CDR3 is TGTGCCAGCACCGTCGGGGCGAGCTCCTATAATTCACCCCTCCACTTT. This translates into CASTVGASSYNSPLHF.

The CDR3 DNA follows: TGTGCCAGCACCTCAGGGGGGGGCACAGATACGCAGTATTTT. Translated: CASTSGGGTDTQYF. This chain joins TRBV27 and TRBJ2-3; D is possibly TRBD1 or TRBD2 (7 bases each). Deletions cut 7 bases from V and 1 base from J, with 12 bases between. CDR3 length: 14 residues. Germline V gene sequence: CDR1 MNHEY, CDR2 SMNVEV (reference sequence).

This clonotype was detected a few times. The genes are TRBV7-9 and TRBJ1-4; 9 bases agree with TRBD1. Looked up from germline, CDR1 is SEHNR and CDR2 is FQNEAQ (reference sequence). J gave up 8 bases and V 5 bases, and 6 bases lay outside the gene matches. The CDR3 sequence is 14 residues long. This CDR3 is CASSRQGGDEKLFF. The CDR3 coding sequence is TGTGCCAGCAGCCGACAGGGGGGAGACGAAAAACTGTTTTTT.

This clonotype was observed a few times. J is TRBJ2-7 and V is TRBV2; possibly TRBD1 for D (6 bases). Trimming cost V 4 bases and J 2 bases, with 9 bases left between them. This CDR3 comprises 13 residues. Germline V gene lookup returns CDR1 SNHLY and CDR2 FYNNEI. CDR3 sequence (DNA): TGTGCCAGCAGTGTAGGGACAACCTACGAGCAGTACTTC. Translation gives CASSVGTTYEQYF.

The gene calls are TRBV29-1 and TRBJ2-5; D call uncertain. CDR1 and CDR2 (germline): SQVTM, ANQGSEA. The V gene lost 2 bases and the J gene lost 5 bases, with 9 bases spanning the gap. The CDR3 is 12 amino acids. The CDR3 loop reads CSVENFGETQYF. The CDR3 region has the DNA TGCAGCGTTGAAAATTTTGGGGAGACCCAGTACTTC.

This clonotype was picked up many times. The genes are TRBV5-1 and TRBJ2-1, with TRBD2 matching 8 bases. There are 12 residues in the CDR3. V lost 0 bases, J lost 15 bases, and 5 bases stayed unmatched. Germline V gene lookup returns CDR1 SGHRS and CDR2 YFSETQ. The CDR3 bases are TGCGCCAGCAGCTTGGGTCGGGGGGGGCTGTTCTTC. Residues: CASSLGRGGLFF.

V usage is TRBV12-3 or TRBV12-4 and J usage is TRBJ2-1, with 11 bases aligning to TRBD2. The CDR3 is 15 amino acids. V lost 6 bases to trimming and J lost 3 bases; unmatched junction nucleotides: 4. CDR3 loop: CASRIAGGNYNEQFF. As DNA, the CDR3 is TGTGCCAGCAGAATAGCGGGGGGGAACTACAATGAGCAGTTCTTC.

The chain is built from TRBV11-2 and TRBJ1-4; D perhaps matches TRBD1 (5 bases). From germline, CDR1 is SGHAT and CDR2 FQNNGV. V lost 7 bases and J lost 8, with 14 bases in between. The CDR3 is 13 residues long. The CDR3 sequence: CASTRDGREKLFF. For the CDR3, the DNA is TGTGCCAGCACCCGGGACGGAAGGGAAAAACTGTTTTTT.

This clonotype was seen a few times. The rearrangement links TRBV29-1 to TRBJ1-1; D remains ambiguous. V was shortened by 4 bases and J by 2 bases, with 11 bases between the two germline ends. Germline V gives CDR1 SQVTM, CDR2 ANQGSEA. This CDR3 has 13 amino acids. The CDR3 region is CSVGPGYNTEAFF. CDR3 nucleotides: TGCAGCGTTGGGCCAGGCTACAACACTGAAGCTTTCTTT.

This clonotype was detected a few times. The chain recombines TRBV5-1 with TRBJ2-7, with D uncertain. CDR1 SGHRS and CDR2 YFSETQ come from the germline V gene. With 3 bases removed from V and 5 bases from J, the gap between germline ends came to 12 bases. This CDR3 region has 13 residues. DNA of the CDR3: TGCGCCAGCAGCTCCGAGGTCTGGGACGAGCAGTACTTC. Translating gives CASSSEVWDEQYF.

J is TRBJ2-5 and V is TRBV19; 7 nucleotides agree with TRBD2. This CDR3 comprises 15 residues. In germline, CDR1 is LNHDA, CDR2 SQIVND (reference sequence). V lost 2 bases and J lost 4; bases outside the gene matches: 7. CDR3 sequence (DNA): TGTGCCAGTAGTATACCAGCGGGGCAAGGAGAGACCCAGTACTTC. Its protein product is CASSIPAGQGETQYF.

The chain joins TRBV12-3 or TRBV12-4 to TRBJ2-2; D may correspond to TRBD1 or TRBD2 (6 bases each). The germline V and J ends were trimmed by 7 bases and 7 bases, with 22 bases remaining between them. This CDR3 is built from 16 residues. CDR3 region: CASTPPEGGLIGELFF. The CDR3 DNA reads TGTGCCAGCACCCCCCCCGAGGGGGGCCTCATCGGGGAGCTGTTTTTT.

The chain employs TRBV7-2 and TRBJ2-1; TRBD2 matches 8 bases. The length of the CDR3 is 16 residues. The germline V gene encodes CDR1 SGHTA and CDR2 FQGNSA. Trimming at V came to 4 bases and at J to 5 bases, leaving 10 bases not matched to a gene. The CDR3 sequence is CASSSTSGLIHNEQFF. CDR3 nucleotides: TGTGCCAGCAGCTCAACTAGCGGTCTAATACACAATGAGCAGTTCTTC.

This clonotype was picked up a small number of times. The CDR3 coding sequence is TGCGCCAGCAGCCAGTCTAGCGGGAGCTCTTCTGGGGCCAACGTCCTGACTTTC. Translation gives CASSQSSGSSSGANVLTF. V is TRBV5-1 and J is TRBJ2-6; 10 bases agree with TRBD2. Losses at the gene ends were 4 bases for V and 1 base for J; bases not matched to a gene: 8. CDR1 SGHRS and CDR2 YFSETQ come from the germline V gene. The CDR3 spans 18 residues.

This clonotype has at least ten counts. V gene TRBV6-1 combines with J gene TRBJ2-7; either TRBD1 or TRBD2 may fit D (5 bases each). Trimming shortened V by 0 bases and J by 3 bases, and 18 bases separated the two germline ends. This CDR3 has 17 amino acids. Germline V lookup: CDR1 MNHNS, CDR2 SASEGT. The CDR3 DNA sequence: TGTGCCAGCAGTGAAGCGCTTCGCAGGGACGTAAACTACGAGCAGTACTTC. This gives the protein CASSEALRRDVNYEQYF.

This clonotype showed up many times. The gene calls are TRBV27 and TRBJ1-6; D is perhaps TRBD1 (5 bases). V dropped 6 bases and J dropped 9 bases, with 15 bases sitting between them. Germline CDR1 reads MNHEY; CDR2 reads SMNVEV (reference sequence). This CDR3 is built from 14 residues. DNA of the CDR3: TGTGCCAGCAGCAAGGGCCTTGGGGGTTCACCCCTCCACTTT. This encodes CASSKGLGGSPLHF.

This clonotype was seen a few times. The chain uses TRBV6-5 and TRBJ2-1, with a weak D call TRBD2 (5 bases). The CDR3 totals 18 residues. V lost 0 bases and J 3 bases, leaving 18 bases between the germline ends. Germline CDR1 is MNHEY and CDR2 is SVGAGI. The CDR3 DNA reads TGTGCCAGCAGTTACTCGAAAATACCGGGGAGTCTCTACAATGAGCAGTTCTTC. Translation gives CASSYSKIPGSLYNEQFF.

This clonotype showed up just a few times. The chain links TRBV4-2 to TRBJ2-7, with 8 positions matching TRBD1. The CDR3 spans 18 residues. The V segment lost 0 bases and the J segment 4 bases; nucleotides outside the gene matches: 14. Germline V gene sequence: CDR1 LGHNA, CDR2 YNFKEQ. The CDR3 sequence: CASSQDTAGTGLPYEQYF. CDR3 DNA: TGTGCCAGCAGCCAAGATACCGCCGGGACAGGACTCCCTTACGAGCAGTACTTC.

This clonotype was observed at least ten times. This rearrangement joins TRBV9 to TRBJ2-1; tentatively, D is TRBD1 or TRBD2 (5 bases each). CDR1 is SGDLS, CDR2 YYNGEE, per germline. The CDR3 extends over 15 amino acids. Trimming pared 2 bases from V and 5 bases from J, leaving 14 bases between. CDR3 in amino acids: CASSVRDRYNNEQFF. The CDR3 DNA is TGTGCCAGCAGCGTCCGGGACCGCTACAACAATGAGCAGTTCTTC.

This clonotype turned up a few times. The CDR3 is CASSGGGHQETQYF. The CDR3 coding sequence is TGCGCCAGCAGCGGGGGGGGCCATCAAGAGACCCAGTACTTC. The chain carries TRBV5-1 and TRBJ2-5; D is perhaps TRBD2 (7 bases). The germline gives CDR1 SGHRS, CDR2 YFSETQ. The V end lost 4 bases, the J end lost 2 bases, and 12 bases lay between the germline ends. The CDR3 length is 14 residues.

This sequence joins TRBV20-1 and TRBJ2-7, with D unresolved. The CDR3 has 14 amino acids. Trimming left V 3 bases short and J 4 bases short, with 16 bases between. Per the germline V gene, CDR1 is DFQATT and CDR2 is SNEGSKA (reference sequence). CDR3 protein: CSARYTGPPYEQYF. CDR3 DNA sequence: TGCAGTGCTAGGTACACCGGTCCCCCTTACGAGCAGTACTTC.

This clonotype was counted a few times. V usage is TRBV20-1 and J usage is TRBJ2-3; 8 positions match TRBD1. This CDR3 contains 13 residues. Germline V lookup: CDR1 DFQATT, CDR2 SNEGSKA (reference sequence). The V gene end was trimmed by 6 bases and the J gene end by 2 bases; junction bases not matched to a gene: 4. The DNA for the CDR3 is TGCAGTGCAAACAGGGGGGACACAGATACGCAGTATTTT. This codes for CSANRGDTDTQYF.

This clonotype was picked up one time. V and J are TRBV13 and TRBJ2-1; 8 positions match TRBD2. The CDR3 is 17 amino acids. The germline V gene encodes CDR1 PRHDT and CDR2 FYEKMQ (reference sequence). V trimming: 5 bases; J trimming: 4 bases; junction bases outside the gene matches: 13. The CDR3 sequence is CASSARTLAGGYNEQFF. In nucleotides, the CDR3 is TGTGCCAGCAGCGCCCGTACCCTCGCGGGAGGATACAATGAGCAGTTCTTC.

The V call is TRBV7-2, the J call TRBJ1-1; weak D call: TRBD1 (6 bases). The CDR3 has 13 amino acids. Trimming cost V 2 bases and J 9 bases, with 13 bases left between them. Germline V CDR1 and CDR2: SGHTA, FQGNSA. CDR3 DNA sequence: TGTGCCAGCAGCTTATCCGGACAGCACAAAGCTTTCTTT. It codes for CASSLSGQHKAFF.

This chain uses TRBV9 with TRBJ1-4, with 7 positions matching TRBD1. This CDR3 spans 15 amino acids. With 4 bases clipped from V and 4 bases from J, the junction kept 7 bases outside the gene matches. The germline gives CDR1 SGDLS, CDR2 YYNGEE. Written as DNA, the CDR3 is TGTGCCAGCAGCTCGGGGGGACAGAGTAATGAAAAACTGTTTTTT. It encodes CASSSGGQSNEKLFF. Filled out from reference TRBV9 and TRBJ1-4, the complete variable domain reads DSGVTQTPKHLITATGQRVTLRCSPRSGDLSVYWYQQSLDQGLQFLIQYYNGEERAKGNILERFSAQQFPDLHSELNLSSLELGDSALYFCASSSGGQSNEKLFFGSGTQLSVL.

Turning to this clonotype: This clone may be a read error of a much larger clone one base away. For the CDR3, the DNA is TGTGCCAGCCGCCCGGCAGGGACAGGAAACAATGAGCAGTTCTTC. Its protein is CASRPAGTGNNEQFF. This sequence joins TRBV12-3 or TRBV12-4 and TRBJ2-1; 8 nucleotides align to TRBD1. This CDR3 contains 15 residues. The junction had 11 bases not matched to a gene; V was cut back by 8 bases and J by 5 bases.